One sample yielded the 11 T cell receptor beta chains listed below, sequenced in a study of blood T cells in healthy people across ages. Through a sample-barcoded 5' primer and a J-beta primer mix, a second PCR was run for about 6 to 12 cycles. TCRdb called the 5' RACE reads again in MiXCR, with one record for every CDR3 protein. The sample has around 1,900,000 distinct CDR3 sequences, about two fifths seen once. The sample taken for sequencing was blood. All receptors come from a human donor in good health.

The J gene is TRBJ2-3, the V gene TRBV4-3; TRBD1 matches at 7 bases. Germline CDR1 LGHNA, CDR2 YSLEER. CDR3 size: 17 residues. V shed 4 bases and J 3 bases; nucleotides not matched to a gene: 13. CDR3 in amino acids: CASSPRLGRGRTDTQYF. As DNA, the CDR3 is TGCGCCAGCAGCCCCCGCCTGGGCAGGGGGAGAACAGATACGCAGTATTTT.

J is TRBJ2-5 and V is TRBV29-1, with 11 bases that match TRBD2. This CDR3 spans 13 amino acids. Looked up from germline, CDR1 is SQVTM and CDR2 is ANQGSEA. V lost 3 bases to trimming and J lost 5 bases; unmatched junction nucleotides: 2. CDR3: CSVEVAGGETQYF. CDR3 bases: TGCAGCGTTGAGGTAGCGGGGGGGGAGACCCAGTACTTC.

This chain uses TRBV7-3 with TRBJ2-1; D call uncertain. Germline V lookup: CDR1 SGHTA, CDR2 FQGTGA. V gave up 0 bases and J gave up 7 bases, with 7 bases separating them. There are 13 residues in the CDR3. The CDR3 DNA follows: TGTGCCAGCAGCTTAACGGGTCCTAATGAGCAGTTCTTC. Protein: CASSLTGPNEQFF. The full variable domain, completed using reference TRBV7-3 and TRBJ2-1, is GAGVSQTPSNKVTEKGKYVELRCDPISGHTALYWYRQSLGQGPEFLIYFQGTGAADDSGLPNDRFFAVRPEGSVSTLKIQRTERGDSAVYLCASSLTGPNEQFFGPGTRLTVL.

The CDR3 bases are TGTGCCAGCAGAGGTTTAGAACACCCCTGGACCTACGAGCAGTACTTC. It yields the protein CASRGLEHPWTYEQYF. The chain is built from TRBV6-1 and TRBJ2-7; D call uncertain. Trimming pared 6 bases from V and 2 bases from J, leaving 20 bases between. The germline gives CDR1 MNHNS, CDR2 SASEGT. There are 16 residues in the CDR3.

This clonotype has a count of ten or more. The J gene is TRBJ2-1, the V gene TRBV9; the D gene is possibly TRBD2 (5 bases). The germline gives CDR1 SGDLS, CDR2 YYNGEE. The V gene lost 5 bases and the J gene lost 6 bases, with 6 bases spanning the gap. CDR3 length: 11 amino acids. The CDR3 bases are TGTGCCAGCAGTGAGGGCAATGAGCAGTTCTTC. Its translation: CASSEGNEQFF.

Remarks on this clonotype: At one end the junction does not follow the germline gene, possibly because of a read error. The rearrangement uses TRBV7-2 and TRBJ2-2, with 7 nucleotides matching TRBD2. The CDR3 loop spans 14 amino acids. The germline gives CDR1 SGHTA, CDR2 FQGNSA. CDR3 sequence: CAGSRGGNTGELFF. CDR3 sequence (DNA): TGTGCCGGCAGCCGCGGGGGGAACACCGGGGAGCTGTTTTTT.

The chain employs TRBV7-9 and TRBJ1-2; the D is unclear. The CDR3 loop spans 14 amino acids. Trimming took off 5 bases at V and 5 bases at J, with 15 bases between the two ends. CDR1 and CDR2 from the germline V gene are SEHNR and FQNEAQ (reference sequence). CDR3 nucleotides: TGTGCCAGCAGCCGGAGCTGGGTTGGGTATGGCTACACCTTC. Protein product: CASSRSWVGYGYTF.

The chain links TRBV9 to TRBJ1-2, with D possibly TRBD1 on 5 matching bases. This CDR3 has 15 amino acids. The V end was cut by 3 bases, the J end by 4 bases, with 16 bases between. Germline values: CDR1 SGDLS, CDR2 YYNGEE. As DNA, the CDR3 is TGTGCCAGCAGCGGTACTTTTAAGGGGACCTATGGCTACACCTTC. Translation: CASSGTFKGTYGYTF.

The chain employs TRBV7-3 and TRBJ2-1, with TRBD2 matching 9 bases. CDR3 length: 17 amino acids. With 2 bases clipped from V and 9 bases from J, the junction kept 14 bases outside the gene matches. CDR1 is SGHTA, CDR2 FQGTGA, per germline. The chain's CDR3 is CASSLYRGGGFGGEQFF. The CDR3 nucleotides are TGTGCCAGCAGCTTATATCGCGGGGGGGGCTTCGGGGGTGAGCAGTTCTTC. The full variable domain, with the rest looked up from reference TRBV7-3 and TRBJ2-1, is GAGVSQTPSNKVTEKGKYVELRCDPISGHTALYWYRQSLGQGPEFLIYFQGTGAADDSGLPNDRFFAVRPEGSVSTLKIQRTERGDSAVYLCASSLYRGGGFGGEQFFGPGTRLTVL.

In its sample, this clonotype was seen a few times. The chain is built from TRBV19 and TRBJ1-1, with 8 positions matching TRBD1. The V and J ends lost 3 bases and 1 base, in that order; junction bases with no gene match: 1. In germline, CDR1 is LNHDA, CDR2 SQIVND (reference sequence). This CDR3 contains 14 residues. The CDR3 sequence is CASSMGTGNTEAFF. As DNA, the CDR3 is TGTGCCAGTAGTATGGGGACAGGGAACACTGAAGCTTTCTTT.

In regard to this clonotype: Its ends do not fully match the called genes, so a read error is possible. This chain's CDR3 is CASSLGETLYF. The CDR3 DNA reads TGTGCCAGCAGTTTGGGTGAGACCCTGTACTTC. This sequence joins TRBV12-3 or TRBV12-4 and TRBJ2-5; D is uncertain. The CDR3 has 11 amino acids.